A single sample is the source of the 9 T cell receptor beta chains below, sequenced in a study of blood T cell repertoires in COVID-19. The repertoire was sequenced with immunoSEQ multiplex PCR; TCRdb's copy has only in-frame clones and lacks some. The sample includes 150,000 or so clones, 76% of them seen just once. Sequencing was done on a sample of peripheral blood. Source of these receptors: a woman aged 80 or over with active or convalescent COVID-19.

This chain links TRBV11-2 with TRBJ1-1, with 11 bases that match TRBD1. Trimming cost V 5 bases and J 5 bases; bases outside gene matches: 7. Germline V lookup: CDR1 SGHAT, CDR2 FQNNGV. The CDR3 is made up of 15 amino acids. CDR3 DNA sequence: TGTGCCAGCAGCCAAGCGGACAGGGGGCGAACTGAAGCTTTCTTT. Protein product: CASSQADRGRTEAFF.

This chain links TRBV25-1 with TRBJ2-7, with 7 bases lining up with TRBD1. Germline V gene sequence: CDR1 MGHDK, CDR2 SYGVNS. J was trimmed by 6 bases and V by 8 bases; bases with no gene match: 13. The CDR3 runs 14 residues. CDR3 amino acids: CASQSRTGHAEQYF. In DNA, the CDR3 is TGTGCCAGCCAGAGCAGGACAGGTCACGCCGAGCAGTACTTC.

This clone showed up just a few times. The chain recombines TRBV5-1 with TRBJ2-2; D is possibly TRBD1 (6 bases). Germline CDR1 reads SGHRS; CDR2 reads YFSETQ. V lost 3 bases to trimming and J lost 0 bases, with 12 bases between them. The CDR3 consists of 16 residues. DNA for the CDR3: TGCGCCAGCAGCTACCAGGGGTCCACGAACACCGGGGAGCTGTTTTTT. It specifies CASSYQGSTNTGELFF. Full variable domain (outside the CDR3, taken from reference TRBV5-1 and TRBJ2-2): KAGVTQTPRYLIKTRGQQVTLSCSPISGHRSVSWYQQTPGQGLQFLFEYFSETQRNKGNFPGRFSGRQFSNSRSEMNVSTLELGDSALYLCASSYQGSTNTGELFFGEGSRLTVL.

This clone turned up a few times. This chain connects TRBV15 to TRBJ1-2; 8 positions agree with TRBD1. The V gene end was trimmed by 5 bases and the J gene end by 0 bases; junction bases not matched to a gene: 11. Germline lookup yields CDR1 LNHNV and CDR2 YYDKDF (reference sequence). CDR3 length: 17 amino acids. The CDR3 reads CATSGQGAYLANYGYTF. CDR3 DNA: TGTGCCACCAGCGGACAGGGAGCTTACTTAGCTAACTATGGCTACACCTTC.

This chain joins TRBV5-1 and TRBJ1-2; 7 bases are shared with TRBD1. This CDR3 is built from 14 residues. Per germline, CDR1 SGHRS and CDR2 YFSETQ. The J segment lost 4 bases and the V segment lost 4 bases, leaving 7 bases of the junction unmatched. The CDR3 spells CASSEGTAGYGYTF. The DNA of the CDR3 is TGCGCCAGCAGCGAAGGGACAGCGGGCTATGGCTACACCTTC.

The chain employs TRBV24-1 and TRBJ1-5, with 9 bases fitting TRBD1. J lost 7 bases, V lost 7 bases, and 19 bases had no gene match. This CDR3 contains 18 residues. Germline V lookup: CDR1 KGHDR, CDR2 SFDVKD. CDR3 loop: CATSPGTGRQAPGQPQHF. In DNA, the CDR3 is TGTGCCACCAGCCCGGGGACAGGGAGACAGGCCCCCGGGCAGCCCCAGCATTTT.

V and J are TRBV5-1 and TRBJ1-5, with 9 bases lining up with TRBD1. The germline gives CDR1 SGHRS, CDR2 YFSETQ. This CDR3 has 14 amino acids. The V segment lost 2 bases and the J segment 8 bases; nucleotides outside the gene matches: 5. The chain's CDR3 is CASSLTGGSEPQHF. The CDR3 DNA reads TGCGCCAGCAGCTTAACAGGGGGCTCTGAGCCCCAGCATTTT.

The V and J genes are TRBV2 and TRBJ1-2, with 8 bases aligning to TRBD1. Looked up from germline, CDR1 is SNHLY and CDR2 is FYNNEI. V lost 6 bases and J lost 9; bases outside the gene matches: 3. The CDR3 is 11 amino acids. CDR3 nucleotide sequence: TGTGCCAGCAGGGGACAGGACCGCTACACCTTC. This encodes CASRGQDRYTF.

This chain joins TRBV2 and TRBJ1-2; maybe TRBD1 (5 bases). This CDR3 comprises 13 residues. Trimming took 7 bases from V and 8 from J, leaving 17 bases between them. CDR1 and CDR2 (germline): SNHLY, FYNNEI. The CDR3 loop reads CASTKGEGPGYTF. The CDR3 DNA reads as TGTGCCAGCACTAAAGGGGAGGGGCCAGGCTACACCTTC. Combining the CDR3 with reference TRBV2 and TRBJ1-2 gives the whole variable domain EPEVTQTPSHQVTQMGQEVILRCVPISNHLYFYWYRQILGQKVEFLVSFYNNEISEKSEIFDDQFSVERPDGSNFTLKIRSTKLEDSAMYFCASTKGEGPGYTFGSGTRLTVV.